The text below deals with one T cell receptor beta chain. Its recognized antigen is unknown. Base qualities were left out, and no much larger clone turns up one base away. The data belong to a study of cytomegalovirus exposure and HLA in healthy donors (dated by TCRdb to the late 2010s). Regarding the complete study: According to an earlier analysis of several hundred of the donors, about 190 million T cells yielded roughly 110 million unique TCR beta sequences and about 280 Gb of sequence data. Roughly 320 gigabases of sequencing data and 70 million to 100 million unique TCR sequences made up an early release that covered about 640 HLA-typed donors. Among the approximately 420 genotyped donors, approximately 77% belonged to the genetic ancestry cluster associated with self-reported Caucasian donors. The aim of the study was to test whether cataloging public T cell receptors could identify signatures of past pathogen exposure. The study profiled the T cell repertoires of about 640 subjects by immunosequencing and related them to cytomegalovirus serostatus. Along with the approximately 600-subject first cohort, a separate validation cohort of approximately 110 different subjects was used. To predict cytomegalovirus infection status, the study combined high-throughput TCR immunosequencing, statistical association of individual TCRs with disease status, and machine learning. A later analysis re-examined previously published TCR beta repertoires from around 670 donors and added high-resolution HLA genotyping to investigate patterns of TCR occurrence. In the later analysis, no new phenotypic data were used to find candidate immune exposures; instead, reliance was placed on TCR beta sequences and their occurrence across donors. In an earlier analysis of 550 to 700 of the donors, high-throughput TCR beta sequencing was used to judge whether each TCR beta V gene segment behaved as functional or pseudogenic. Donor age, sex, ethnicity and CMV serostatus were collected together with the repertoire data. A later genetic analysis used genome-wide SNP genotypes for about three fifths of the 666 donors, treating that subset as a discovery cohort. Every discovery cohort repertoire had been produced on one sequencing platform. Both class I and class II loci were covered by HLA typing, at four-digit resolution. Typing coverage differed by locus: A, B, C, DRB1 and DQB1 were typed in roughly 620-630 donors, DQA1 in approximately 520, DPA1 in 600 to 610, and DPB1 in just under 490. A few DR-DQ haplotypes were handled as single units for association and clustering because linkage in the cohort was strong. On average, roughly 250,000 unique TCR beta nucleotide sequences were sequenced per donor among 350 to 400 genotyped donors of the cohort, with 15% to 20% of those sequences being non-productive.

Libraries were built with the immunoSEQ multiplex PCR assay. For the multiplex PCR, a mixture combining 60 forward primers for TCR Vbeta segments and 13 reverse primers for TCR Jbeta segments was used. The CDR3 region of rearranged TCR beta genes was amplified from genomic DNA by a multiplex PCR assay. On the Illumina HiSeq System, the amplified TCR beta libraries were sequenced as 87-base-pair reads. Regarding the original processing steps: A later analysis counted about 76 million unique TCR beta chains across the 690 or so repertoires, and 10 million to 11 million of these chains were shared by at least two donors. Raw reads were error-corrected and collapsed into unique sequences by a nearest-neighbor algorithm in which closely related sequences were merged to remove PCR and sequencing errors. CDR3 sequences were aligned to IMGT reference sequences to assign V, D and J gene segments. For a sequence to be retained, a match of at least six nucleotides was required to both a V gene segment and a J gene segment. A rearrangement was called productive if the CDR3 had no stop codons and remained in frame with V and J, and every other rearrangement was called non-productive. Following IMGT convention, CDR3 was defined as the stretch from the second conserved V-encoded cysteine to the conserved J-encoded phenylalanine. In an earlier analysis of approximately 500 of the donors, sequences lacking an unambiguous match to a single V gene segment were excluded. An earlier analysis of over 450 of the donors classified V segments as functional when productive rearrangements were above 56.7% and as segregating when the standard deviation between donors was above 5%. A statistical classification framework was developed to diagnose cytomegalovirus status using the catalog of TCR beta chain sequences. V and J gene assignment, in a later analysis, came from comparing TCR nucleotide sequences with IMGT/GENE-DB human TR gene sequences. In a later analysis, CDR3 sequences and most-parsimonious VDJ recombination scenarios were assigned using the TCRdist pipeline. In a later analysis, every TCR beta chain was defined by the combination of its CDR3 amino acid sequence and its V-gene family, and reads without a unique V-gene family were dropped. To address suspected cross-contamination and a sequencing artifact, a later analysis removed around 600 highly shared, low-generation-probability nucleotide sequences. For each public chain, a later analysis derived a clonal expansion index from normalized ranks of inferred template counts within each repertoire. A later analysis computed generation probabilities with a VDJ recombination model fitted to out-of-frame rearrangements, and checked the results against IGoR. A later analysis scored TCR-TCR, TCR-HLA and TCR-CMV co-occurrence with hypergeometric tests, applying a repertoire-size bias correction to TCR pairs. To estimate false discovery rates, a later analysis permuted the HLA or CMV assignments 20 times. A later analysis grouped co-occurring TCRs with DBSCAN, adding TCRdist sequence similarity when clustering within HLA-allele-positive subsets. Repertoires with fewer than 30,000 or more than 120,000 public chains were left out of co-occurrence clustering, as were several repertoires with anomalous nucleotide sharing. The source is immuneACCESS, and TCRdb retained only in-frame sequences with V and J called. Part of the clones is not carried over; for the studies checked, unresolved V genes explain less than half of this, and the remainder is unexplained. V and J calls plus clone size are reproduced from that table; the DNA served to infer D and trimming. This sample holds about 160,000 clones; about 80% were observed only once. The biggest ten clones account for 9.5% to 10% of the sample.

The investigation overall reported the following: A few of the identified cytomegalovirus-associated TCR beta chains were confirmed in vitro to be specific for cytomegalovirus antigens. Because HLA typing was unavailable for some donors at each locus, only the typed subset was used in association tests. In a later analysis, HLA-associated TCR beta chains were found to be more clonally expanded and to have lower generation probabilities than equally common non-associated chains. Linkage disequilibrium might explain the correlated functional status among segregating V segments, but an unknown experimental factor could not be excluded. A cluster of highly shared sequence variants was judged likely to be a technical artifact of the sequencing pipeline. An earlier analysis of approximately 540 of the donors showed that most TCR beta V segments appeared in productive rearrangements either about 87% or about 30% of the time, which broadly matched IMGT annotations. Because counts were too low, under 20 rarely observed V segments, including chromosome 9 orphons, were left out of the earlier analysis of approximately 500 of the donors. A later genetic analysis associated a missense DCLRE1C variant with V-gene and J-gene trimming of TCR beta chains, and an independent cohort replicated the association. For the cohort, immune exposure information was limited to CMV serostatus. A further reported finding was that TCR beta sequences accurately predicted the HLA-A and HLA-B alleles for most subjects in the first cohort. When HLA alleles, especially DR and DQ, strongly co-occurred, TCR associations were difficult to assign to individual alleles. While some public TCRs were present in many individuals, most TCR sequences turned up only very rarely across donors. Roughly uniform sequencing depth across donors was assumed in presence/absence analyses, although this assumption may not hold. Several of the top co-occurrence clusters appeared to be linked to parvovirus B19, influenza, CMV and Epstein-Barr virus, according to a later analysis. According to a later genetic analysis, donors in an Asian-associated ancestry cluster had fewer N-insertions in productive TCRs than the approximately 630-donor mean. According to a later analysis, most CMV-associated TCR beta chains appeared to be HLA-restricted, and the HLA associations seemed to be driven largely by CMV exposure. In a later analysis, over 15,000 TCR beta sequences were associated with specific HLA alleles at a false discovery rate of 0.05. Only TCR beta chains were sequenced in this cohort, and the absence of alpha or paired-chain data limited detectable features. Cytomegalovirus status was reported to be diagnosed by the classifier with high specificity and sensitivity in both the original and validation cohorts. The authors suggested that the approach could potentially be extended to other disease states and immunological phenotypes. A total of 150 or so TCR beta chains were listed by the study as associated with cytomegalovirus. A later analysis found that TCR association rates varied across HLA loci, with DRB1 alleles showing the most associated TCRs and HLA-C alleles the fewest.

The cohort consisted of hundreds of healthy bone marrow donors. At the time of sampling, every cohort member was nominally healthy, though immune exposures that went unrecorded were likely present. The donor was CMV seropositive and belonged to the group of a few hundred seropositive cohort members. Each donor provided a peripheral blood sample, and peripheral blood mononuclear cells were used for TCR beta sequencing. The Qiagen DNeasy Blood Extraction Kit was used to extract genomic DNA from the blood cell samples. The clonotype originates from a man aged 18 to 30 in good health and CMV-seropositive. The sample consisted of PBMCs.

The nucleotide sequence reads TGCGCCAGCAGCCACATGGAGAACAAGGTAAACACCTTC. Its amino acids are CASSHMENKVNTF. The rearranged segments are TRBV4-1 and TRBJ1-2; the D gene cannot be named for sure. The CDR3 holds 13 amino acids from the cysteine to the phenylalanine. Only the CDR3 portion is preserved as DNA: 39 bases, with reading frame beginning at the first base. CDR1 and CDR2, per the germline V gene, are MGHRA and YSYEKL. Deletion took 3 bases off V and 12 bases off J, with a span of 17 bases between the germline ends.